These 12 T cell receptor beta chains were sequenced from one sample in a study of T-cell memory formation after mild COVID-19. TCRdb fed the 5' RACE reads into MiXCR, producing one record per CDR3 protein. The sample has about half a million distinct CDR3 sequences, 15% to 20% seen once. The sample taken for sequencing was PBMCs or a T cell subset sorted from them (not recorded which). These receptor sequences come from an adult woman who had mild COVID-19 (a few samples of this study predate the infection). Cell type and time point are not known.

The chain has TRBV6-6 and TRBJ2-1; D is unclear. CDR3 length: 18 amino acids. V lost 8 bases and J 0 bases, leaving 23 bases between the germline ends. CDR1 and CDR2 from the germline V gene are MNHNY and SVGAGI (reference sequence). The CDR3 DNA reads as TGTGCCAGCGACCGGAGACAAGCTAGGACGGGCTCCTACAATGAGCAGTTCTTC. The encoded protein is CASDRRQARTGSYNEQFF.

This chain joins TRBV7-2 and TRBJ2-4; D is possibly TRBD1 or TRBD2 (5 bases each). This CDR3 spans 13 amino acids. CDR1 and CDR2 from the germline V gene are SGHTA and FQGNSA. V was pared by 4 bases and J by 12 bases, with 16 bases between. Here the CDR3 reads CASSSRDGSDQYF. In nucleotides, the CDR3 is TGTGCCAGCAGCTCCCGGGACGGCTCCGATCAGTACTTC.

This clonotype was seen only a few times. The gene calls are TRBV6-1 and TRBJ2-6; D is uncertain. V was cut by 7 bases and J by 0 bases, with 4 bases left in between. Germline V lookup: CDR1 MNHNS, CDR2 SASEGT. This CDR3 region has 13 residues. The CDR3 protein is CASTYSGANVLTF. The CDR3 nucleotides are TGTGCCAGCACCTACTCTGGGGCCAACGTCCTGACTTTC.

The chain is built from TRBV2 and TRBJ2-7, with D possibly matching TRBD1 (5 bases). This CDR3 has 13 amino acids. V was clipped by 9 bases and J by 4 bases, with 16 bases between them. Germline-derived CDR1 and CDR2 are SNHLY and FYNNEI. The CDR3 region has the DNA TGTGCCAGGCGCGCAGGGTATAGTTACGAGCAGTACTTC. Encoded protein: CARRAGYSYEQYF.

This clonotype was recorded many times. CDR3 amino acids: CASSPRQGYEQYF. CDR3 DNA: TGTGCCAGCAGTCCGCGTCAGGGCTACGAGCAGTACTTC. The chain recombines TRBV27 with TRBJ2-7, with a possible D match to TRBD1 (5 bases). V shed 5 bases and J shed 3 bases, with 11 bases lying between them. CDR3 length: 13 amino acids. Germline assignment: CDR1 MNHEY and CDR2 SMNVEV (reference sequence).

This clonotype was recorded at least ten times. The chain links TRBV7-6 to TRBJ2-7, with D maybe TRBD2 (5 bases). Germline-derived CDR1 and CDR2 are SGHVS and FNYEAQ. V lost 5 bases to trimming and J lost 2 bases, with 16 bases between them. The CDR3 sequence is 15 residues long. CDR3 coding DNA: TGTGCCAGCAGCCGCCGTGGACTCGACGCCTACGAGCAGTACTTC. Protein product: CASSRRGLDAYEQYF.

There are many counts of this clonotype. The V and J genes are TRBV5-1 and TRBJ2-7; TRBD2 matches at 14 bases. Germline lookup yields CDR1 SGHRS and CDR2 YFSETQ. The trim removed 4 bases at V and 3 bases at J, leaving 3 bases unmatched. CDR3 size: 15 residues. The DNA of the CDR3 is TGCGCCAGCAGCATCGGGACTAGCGGGAGCTACGAGCAGTACTTC. Translated: CASSIGTSGSYEQYF.

This clonotype has only a few counts. The gene calls are TRBV15 and TRBJ2-1; 14 positions match TRBD2. Trimming took 2 bases from V and 5 from J; bases not matched to a gene: 8. Per germline, CDR1 LNHNV and CDR2 YYDKDF (reference sequence). The CDR3 length is 18 residues. Written as DNA, the CDR3 is TGTGCCACCAGCAGATCGGGACTAGCGGGAGTATCCGACAATGAGCAGTTCTTC. Its translation is CATSRSGLAGVSDNEQFF.

At least ten counts were recorded for this clonotype. The V gene is TRBV5-1, the J gene TRBJ2-7, with 12 bases fitting TRBD1. V was pared by 4 bases and J by 6 bases, with 8 bases of the junction left unmatched. CDR1 SGHRS and CDR2 YFSETQ come from the germline V gene. The CDR3 is 15 amino acids. As DNA, the CDR3 is TGCGCCAGCAGCCCGACCGGGACAGGGGGCACCGAGCAGTACTTC. Translating it yields CASSPTGTGGTEQYF.

Only a few counts were recorded for this clonotype. This chain connects TRBV7-9 to TRBJ2-2; TRBD2 aligns across 11 bases. The CDR3 runs 17 residues. Trimming took 2 bases from V and 3 from J; bases not matched to a gene: 5. Germline values: CDR1 SEHNR, CDR2 FQNEAQ (reference sequence). This CDR3 reads CASSLSGTSGYTGELFF. CDR3 sequence (DNA): TGTGCCAGCAGCTTATCCGGGACTAGCGGATACACCGGGGAGCTGTTTTTT. Based on the CDR3 plus reference TRBV7-9 and TRBJ2-2, the full variable domain is DTGVSQNPRHKITKRGQNVTFRCDPISEHNRLYWYRQTLGQGPEFLTYFQNEAQLEKSRLLSDRFSAERPKGSFSTLEIQRTEQGDSAMYLCASSLSGTSGYTGELFFGEGSRLTVL.

The genes are TRBV7-8 and TRBJ1-5; possibly TRBD1 for D (5 bases). The CDR3 totals 16 residues. Germline V CDR1 and CDR2: SGHVS, FQNEAQ. Trimming stripped 2 bases from V and 5 bases from J, with 16 bases between. The DNA for the CDR3 is TGTGCCAGCAGCTTAATTTATTCGGGGGTGTATCAGCCCCAGCATTTT. Protein product: CASSLIYSGVYQPQHF.

This clonotype has only a few counts. The chain recombines TRBV12-3 or TRBV12-4 with TRBJ2-7; 7 bases align to TRBD2. The CDR3 covers 15 residues. J was trimmed by 6 bases and V by 5 bases; bases with no gene match: 13. The chain's CDR3 is CASSDHTSVYGEQYF. The CDR3 region has the DNA TGTGCCAGCAGTGACCATACTAGCGTTTACGGCGAGCAGTACTTC.